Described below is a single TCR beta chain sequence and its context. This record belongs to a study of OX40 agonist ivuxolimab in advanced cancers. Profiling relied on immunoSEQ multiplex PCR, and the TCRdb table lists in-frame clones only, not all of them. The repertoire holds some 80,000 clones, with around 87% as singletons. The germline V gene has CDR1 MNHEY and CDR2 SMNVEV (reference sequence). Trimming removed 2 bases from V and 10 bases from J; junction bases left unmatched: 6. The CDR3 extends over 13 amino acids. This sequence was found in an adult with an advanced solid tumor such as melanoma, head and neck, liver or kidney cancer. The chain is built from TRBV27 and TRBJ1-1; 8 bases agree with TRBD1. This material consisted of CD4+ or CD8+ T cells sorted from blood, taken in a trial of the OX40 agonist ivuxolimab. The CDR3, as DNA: TGTGCCAGCAGTTTAAACGGTGACAGGGGAGCTTTCTTT. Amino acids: CASSLNGDRGAFF.